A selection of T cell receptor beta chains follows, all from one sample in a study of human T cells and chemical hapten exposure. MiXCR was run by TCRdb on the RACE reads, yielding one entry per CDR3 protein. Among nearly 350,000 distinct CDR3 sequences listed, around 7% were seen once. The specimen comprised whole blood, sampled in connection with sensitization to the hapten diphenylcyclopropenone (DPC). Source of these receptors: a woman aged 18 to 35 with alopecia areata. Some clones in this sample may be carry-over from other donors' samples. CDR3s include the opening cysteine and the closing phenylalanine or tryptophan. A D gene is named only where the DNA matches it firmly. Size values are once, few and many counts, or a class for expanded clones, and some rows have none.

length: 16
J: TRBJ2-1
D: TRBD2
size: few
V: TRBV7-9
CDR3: CASSLRLAGALGEQFF
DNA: TGTGCCAGCAGCCTGAGACTAGCGGGGGCCCTAGGTGAGCAGTTCTTC

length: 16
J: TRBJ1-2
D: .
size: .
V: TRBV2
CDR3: CASRDQGHLGRDGYTF
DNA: TGTGCCAGCAGGGACCAAGGCCACCTCGGTAGGGATGGCTACACCTTC

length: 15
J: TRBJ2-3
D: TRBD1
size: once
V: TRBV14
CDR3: CASSQPTGGIDTQYF
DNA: TGTGCCAGCAGCCAACCGACAGGGGGTATCGATACGCAGTATTTT

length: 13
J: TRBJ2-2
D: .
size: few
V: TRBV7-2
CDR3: CASSRPVPGELFF
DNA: TGTGCCAGCAGCCGACCAGTGCCCGGGGAGCTGTTTTTT

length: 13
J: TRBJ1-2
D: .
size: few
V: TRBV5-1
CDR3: CASSEQGNYGYTF
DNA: TGCGCCAGCAGTGAACAGGGAAACTATGGCTACACCTTC

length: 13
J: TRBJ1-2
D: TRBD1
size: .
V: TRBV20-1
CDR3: CSARLGQAYGYTF
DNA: TGCAGTGCTAGACTTGGACAGGCCTATGGCTACACCTTC

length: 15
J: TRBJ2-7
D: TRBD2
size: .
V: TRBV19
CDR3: CASSIRTSGGNEQYF
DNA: TGTGCCAGTAGTATCCGGACTAGCGGGGGCAACGAGCAGTACTTC

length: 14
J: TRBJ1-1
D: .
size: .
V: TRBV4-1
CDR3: CASSQVVRVTEAFF
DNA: TGCGCCAGCAGCCAAGTGGTGAGGGTCACTGAAGCTTTCTTT

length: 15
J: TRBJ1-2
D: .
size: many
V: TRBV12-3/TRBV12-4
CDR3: CASSLLQGRGYGYTF
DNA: TGTGCCAGCAGTCTATTACAGGGAAGGGGCTATGGCTACACCTTC

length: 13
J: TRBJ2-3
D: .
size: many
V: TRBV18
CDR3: CASSPTGSDTQYF
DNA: TGTGCCAGCTCACCCACAGGGTCCGATACGCAGTATTTT

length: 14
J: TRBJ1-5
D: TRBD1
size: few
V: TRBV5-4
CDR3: CASSPDRGTQPQHF
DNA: TGTGCCAGCAGCCCGGACAGGGGGACTCAGCCCCAGCATTTT

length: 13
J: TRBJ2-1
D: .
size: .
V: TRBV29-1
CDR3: CSVEVVEFNEQFF
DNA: TGCAGCGTTGAAGTGGTAGAATTCAATGAGCAGTTCTTC

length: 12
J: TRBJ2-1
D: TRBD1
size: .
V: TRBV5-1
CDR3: CASSVRQGVEFF
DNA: TGCGCCAGCAGCGTAAGACAGGGCGTCGAGTTCTTC

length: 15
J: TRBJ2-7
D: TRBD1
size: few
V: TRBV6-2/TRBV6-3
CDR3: CASSQDRGRTYEQYF
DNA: TGTGCCAGCAGCCAAGACAGGGGACGGACCTACGAGCAGTACTTC

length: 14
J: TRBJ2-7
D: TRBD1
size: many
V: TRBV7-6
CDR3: CASSWEDRDYEQYF
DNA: TGTGCCAGCAGCTGGGAGGACAGGGACTACGAGCAGTACTTC